A single sample is the source of the 13 T cell receptor beta chains below, sequenced in a study of T cell changes during pregnancy in multiple sclerosis. The table came from immunoSEQ multiplex PCR; TCRdb's copy has only in-frame clones and leaves some out. Of tens of thousands of clones listed, 80% to 95% are singletons. The sample here was CD4+ T cells from peripheral blood mononuclear cells, taken in the second trimester of pregnancy. These receptors came from a female donor with multiple sclerosis, enrolled in a pregnancy study.

The CDR3 nucleotides read TGTGCCAGCAGTTTCACTACAGGGGGCACTGAAGCTTTCTTT. As protein: CASSFTTGGTEAFF. The chain links TRBV6-5 to TRBJ1-1; 8 bases map to TRBD1. Germline-derived CDR1 and CDR2 are MNHEY and SVGAGI. Trimming cost V 4 bases and J 4 bases; bases outside gene matches: 5. The CDR3 covers 14 residues.

J is TRBJ2-3 and V is TRBV7-3, with D maybe TRBD2 (5 bases). V was trimmed by 2 bases and J by 2 bases, leaving 11 bases between them. CDR1 is SGHTA and CDR2 is FQGTGA in the germline V gene. The CDR3 has 15 residues. CDR3 nucleotide sequence: TGTGCCAGCAGCTTAGCGGGTCACCTCACAGATACGCAGTATTTT. It specifies CASSLAGHLTDTQYF.

The rearrangement uses TRBV14 and TRBJ2-3, with TRBD1 as a possible D gene (5 bases). The V gene's germline CDR1 is SGHDN and CDR2 FVKESK. The CDR3 has 13 residues. The V end lost 6 bases, the J end lost 6 bases, and 13 bases lay between the germline ends. Here the CDR3 reads CASSSRARDTQYF. In DNA form, the CDR3 reads TGTGCCAGCAGTTCCAGGGCAAGGGATACGCAGTATTTT.

Worth noting for this clone: Distinct nucleotide sequences in the sample also encode this CDR3. The chain has TRBV6-5 and TRBJ2-2; possibly TRBD1 for D (6 bases). V lost 0 bases, J lost 4 bases, and 9 bases lay in between. Germline-derived CDR1 and CDR2 are MNHEY and SVGAGI. This CDR3 has 15 amino acids. The CDR3 loop is CASSYSGGGTGELFF. In DNA, the CDR3 is TGTGCCAGCAGTTACTCAGGGGGTGGCACCGGGGAGCTGTTTTTT.

This sequence joins TRBV7-9 and TRBJ1-2, with TRBD1 matching 9 bases. Germline loops: CDR1 SEHNR, CDR2 FQNEAQ (reference sequence). The CDR3 runs 13 residues. V dropped 6 bases and J dropped 6; count of bases not matched to a gene: 5. The CDR3 sequence is CASREQGANGYTF. In nucleotides, the CDR3 is TGTGCCAGCAGGGAACAGGGGGCGAATGGCTACACCTTC.

This rearrangement joins TRBV19 to TRBJ2-5, with D perhaps TRBD1 (7 bases). V lost 6 bases to trimming and J lost 5 bases, with 22 bases between them. The CDR3 has 16 amino acids. Germline CDR1 and CDR2: LNHDA and SQIVND (reference sequence). CDR3 sequence: CASSLLGGGGLETQYF. In DNA form, the CDR3 reads TGTGCCAGTAGCTTACTAGGAGGGGGCGGGTTGGAGACCCAGTACTTC.

The chain couples TRBV5-6 to TRBJ2-3; 15 bases fit TRBD2. Germline-derived CDR1 and CDR2 are SGHDT and YYEEEE. The CDR3 has 16 residues. J gave up 6 bases and V 0 bases, and 2 bases lay outside the gene matches. CDR3 in DNA: TGTGCCAGCAGCTTGGTAGGGACTAGCGGGGGGGATACGCAGTATTTT. Amino acids: CASSLVGTSGGDTQYF.

V and J are TRBV5-4 and TRBJ1-1, with 11 bases that match TRBD1. With 0 bases clipped from V and 9 bases from J, the junction kept 7 bases outside the gene matches. Germline V lookup: CDR1 SGHNT, CDR2 YYREEE (reference sequence). This CDR3 is built from 15 residues. The CDR3 is CASSLAAGQGDKAFF. The CDR3 nucleotides read TGTGCCAGCAGCTTGGCAGCGGGACAGGGGGATAAAGCTTTCTTT.

This chain joins TRBV5-1 and TRBJ2-1; D unclear. CDR1 SGHRS and CDR2 YFSETQ come from the germline V gene. The CDR3 is 16 amino acids. V dropped 0 bases and J dropped 0 bases, with 10 bases sitting between them. Here the CDR3 reads CASSLAFSSSYNEQFF. Written as DNA, the CDR3 is TGCGCCAGCAGCTTGGCCTTCTCCAGCTCCTACAATGAGCAGTTCTTC.

The chain joins TRBV10-3 to TRBJ1-6; possibly TRBD1 for D (6 bases). The CDR3 covers 19 residues. V gave up 0 bases and J gave up 0 bases, with 15 bases separating them. Looked up from germline, CDR1 is ENHRY and CDR2 is SYGVKD. The CDR3 here is CAISESGGQRSSYNSPLHF. DNA for the CDR3: TGTGCCATCAGTGAGTCGGGCGGACAGAGAAGCTCCTATAATTCACCCCTCCACTTT.

This clone was seen only once. The chain couples TRBV5-1 to TRBJ2-5; possible D gene TRBD2, 6 bases. V was clipped by 7 bases and J by 3 bases, with 13 bases between them. Germline V gene sequence: CDR1 SGHRS, CDR2 YFSETQ. The CDR3 extends over 13 amino acids. The CDR3 coding sequence is TGCGCCAGCCGAGGGTCGGGGGAAGAGACCCAGTACTTC. It translates to CASRGSGEETQYF.

The V gene is TRBV11-2, the J gene TRBJ1-2, with TRBD1 identical over 12 bases. Germline CDR1 is SGHAT and CDR2 is FQNNGV. The CDR3 is made up of 17 amino acids. V shed 4 bases, J shed 4 bases, and the junction held 10 bases outside the gene matches. CDR3 loop: CASSSPRDRGHVYGYTF. CDR3 nucleotide sequence: TGTGCCAGCAGCTCACCCCGGGACAGGGGGCATGTCTATGGCTACACCTTC.

V usage is TRBV27 and J usage is TRBJ1-1, with TRBD1 matching over 8 bases. Germline V CDR1 and CDR2: MNHEY, SMNVEV (reference sequence). Trimming took 3 bases from V and 7 from J; bases not matched to a gene: 10. The CDR3 runs 15 residues. CDR3 nucleotide sequence: TGTGCCAGCAGTTTGGTCAGGGGGCCTGGGTTTGAAGCTTTCTTT. This codes for CASSLVRGPGFEAFF.